This T cell receptor beta chain was sequenced in a study of T cell responses to AZD1222 COVID-19 vaccine. The method was immunoSEQ multiplex PCR; TCRdb's version includes in-frame clones alone and lacks a portion of them. This sample has 50,000 to 65,000 clones, with 80% to 90% found just once. About this clone: Its antigen is undetermined.

Notes on the study in general: Just 6 or 7 people given AZD1222 tested seropositive at baseline.

The material sequenced was peripheral blood, taken on day 0 of AZD1222 vaccination. This TCR was sampled from an adult in good health.

The CDR3 DNA sequence: TGTGCCAGTAGCGGGCTAAGGGGACAGCCCCAGCATTTT. Translated, it gives CASSGLRGQPQHF. V is TRBV19 and J is TRBJ1-5; a weak D match, TRBD1 (5 bases). CDR1 and CDR2 from the germline V gene are LNHDA and SQIVND (reference sequence). The CDR3 sequence is 13 residues long. The V end lost 6 bases, the J end lost 7 bases, and 13 bases lay between the germline ends.